Sequencing of this TCR beta chain was carried out in a study of identical twins. In its sample, this clonotype was seen many times. The target antigen is unknown. TCRdb recomputed calls from the 5' RACE reads with MiXCR, one row per CDR3 protein. The sample lists 500,000 to 550,000 distinct CDR3 sequences, roughly 21% seen once, with around 0.9% in the top ten. The CDR3 totals 15 residues. Trimming took 4 bases from V and 8 from J; bases not matched to a gene: 7. CDR1 and CDR2 (germline): MGHDK, SYGVNS. Every sampled donor was Caucasian and healthy. Regarding the study as a whole: Low generation-probability sequences were in excess among twin-shared out-of-frame alpha sequences.

The same sample was also studied in work on T cells expressing NK-cell markers. Per that study: Beta-chain profiling covered CD3+CD56+NKG2C+, CD3+CD56+NKG2C- and CD3+CD56-NKG2C+ sorted subsets. Six or seven donors carried dominant NKG2C+ clonotypes that made up 1.0-7.0% of their CD8+ T cells.

Sequences were obtained from CD4+ T cells sorted from blood. The sequence came from a woman aged 18 to 35 in good health. V gene TRBV25-1 combines with J gene TRBJ1-6; 8 nucleotides match TRBD1. The CDR3 spells CASSGDRGDYSPLHF. CDR3 nucleotides: TGTGCCAGCAGTGGAGACAGGGGAGATTATTCACCCCTCCACTTT.